This passage covers 5 T cell receptor beta chains from one sample sequenced in a study of blood T cells in healthy people across ages. Combining a sample-barcoded 5' primer with a J-beta primer mix, a second PCR ran for 7 to 11 cycles. TCRdb used MiXCR to reprocess the 5' RACE reads, holding one entry per CDR3 protein. The top ten hold approximately 17% of the sample, which has approximately 1,000,000 distinct CDR3 sequences, around 45% seen once. Sequencing was performed on blood. The receptors come from a woman in her fifties or sixties in good health.

In its sample, this clonotype was seen a few times. The rearrangement joins TRBV7-9 to TRBJ2-1; the D gene is possibly TRBD1 (5 bases). The germline V gene encodes CDR1 SEHNR and CDR2 FQNEAQ (reference sequence). The ends were cut back, 0 bases at V and 2 bases at J, with 8 bases in the middle. The CDR3 spans 15 residues. CDR3 nucleotides: TGTGCCAGCAGCTTAGCCCAGGGTGCCTACAATGAGCAGTTCTTC. Its translation: CASSLAQGAYNEQFF.

This clonotype has just a few counts. J is TRBJ2-3 and V is TRBV27, with D uncertain. The germline V and J ends were trimmed by 2 bases and 8 bases, with 14 bases remaining between them. The CDR3 is made up of 14 amino acids. Germline V CDR1 and CDR2: MNHEY, SMNVEV (reference sequence). The CDR3 spells CASSLVRPEATQYF. The CDR3 coding sequence is TGTGCCAGCAGTTTAGTCCGGCCAGAAGCTACGCAGTATTTT.

V usage is TRBV9 and J usage is TRBJ1-3; a weak D match, TRBD1 (5 bases). V lost 4 bases and J 4 bases, leaving 15 bases between the germline ends. Per the germline V gene, CDR1 is SGDLS and CDR2 is YYNGEE. This CDR3 has 15 residues. The CDR3 DNA follows: TGTGCCAGCAGCACCTTCCAGGGCTGGGGAAACACCATATATTTT. Encoded protein: CASSTFQGWGNTIYF.

This clonotype was observed a single time. The rearrangement joins TRBV30 to TRBJ1-2; the D is unclear. Trimming removed 1 base from V and 0 bases from J, with 6 bases in between. This CDR3 comprises 13 residues. Germline-derived CDR1 and CDR2 are GTSNPN and SVGIG (reference sequence). DNA of the CDR3: TGTGCCTGGAGTGCCGAAACTAACTATGGCTACACCTTC. Residues: CAWSAETNYGYTF. The entire variable domain, with the rest obtained from reference TRBV30 and TRBJ1-2, is as follows: SQTIHQWPATLVQPVGSPLSLECTVEGTSNPNLYWYRQAAGRGLQLLFYSVGIGQISSEVPQNLSASRPQDRQFILSSKKLLLSDSGFYLCAWSAETNYGYTFGSGTRLTVV.

As regards this clonotype: One end of the junction is discordant with germline, which a read error may explain. The J gene is TRBJ2-7, the V gene TRBV6-5, with 10 bases that match TRBD1. Per the germline V gene, CDR1 is MNHEY and CDR2 is SVGAGI. This CDR3 comprises 16 residues. CDR3 in amino acids: CASSLTPGQGNYEQYF. CDR3 sequence (DNA): TGTGCCAGTAGTTTGACCCCGGGACAGGGGAACTACGAGCAGTACTTC.